This T cell receptor (beta chain) derives from a study of identical twins. The CDR3 is 15 amino acids. V lost 4 bases, J lost 6 bases, and 20 bases lay in between. Germline V gene sequence: CDR1 SGHRS, CDR2 YFSETQ. Template switching supplied a universal primer site; unique molecular identifiers were carried on the cDNA. TCRdb used MiXCR to reprocess the 5' RACE reads, holding one entry per CDR3 protein. The table records about 730,000 distinct CDR3 sequences, 21% of them present only once. The same data also went into a second study, on T cells expressing NK-cell markers. That paper notes: Sorted CD3+CD56-NKG2C+, CD3+CD56+NKG2C+ and CD3+CD56+NKG2C- T cells supplied the TCR beta repertoires. These clonotypes, the leaders elsewhere, also led the CD3+CD56-NKG2C+ fraction in four donors.

The TCR sequence derives from a woman between 18 and 30 years old in good health. The sample comprised PBMCs. This sequence joins TRBV5-1 and TRBJ2-7; D is perhaps TRBD1 (6 bases). CDR3 in amino acids: CASSLPTGEKAEQYF. The CDR3 bases are TGCGCCAGCAGCCTACCGACAGGAGAAAAGGCCGAGCAGTACTTC.